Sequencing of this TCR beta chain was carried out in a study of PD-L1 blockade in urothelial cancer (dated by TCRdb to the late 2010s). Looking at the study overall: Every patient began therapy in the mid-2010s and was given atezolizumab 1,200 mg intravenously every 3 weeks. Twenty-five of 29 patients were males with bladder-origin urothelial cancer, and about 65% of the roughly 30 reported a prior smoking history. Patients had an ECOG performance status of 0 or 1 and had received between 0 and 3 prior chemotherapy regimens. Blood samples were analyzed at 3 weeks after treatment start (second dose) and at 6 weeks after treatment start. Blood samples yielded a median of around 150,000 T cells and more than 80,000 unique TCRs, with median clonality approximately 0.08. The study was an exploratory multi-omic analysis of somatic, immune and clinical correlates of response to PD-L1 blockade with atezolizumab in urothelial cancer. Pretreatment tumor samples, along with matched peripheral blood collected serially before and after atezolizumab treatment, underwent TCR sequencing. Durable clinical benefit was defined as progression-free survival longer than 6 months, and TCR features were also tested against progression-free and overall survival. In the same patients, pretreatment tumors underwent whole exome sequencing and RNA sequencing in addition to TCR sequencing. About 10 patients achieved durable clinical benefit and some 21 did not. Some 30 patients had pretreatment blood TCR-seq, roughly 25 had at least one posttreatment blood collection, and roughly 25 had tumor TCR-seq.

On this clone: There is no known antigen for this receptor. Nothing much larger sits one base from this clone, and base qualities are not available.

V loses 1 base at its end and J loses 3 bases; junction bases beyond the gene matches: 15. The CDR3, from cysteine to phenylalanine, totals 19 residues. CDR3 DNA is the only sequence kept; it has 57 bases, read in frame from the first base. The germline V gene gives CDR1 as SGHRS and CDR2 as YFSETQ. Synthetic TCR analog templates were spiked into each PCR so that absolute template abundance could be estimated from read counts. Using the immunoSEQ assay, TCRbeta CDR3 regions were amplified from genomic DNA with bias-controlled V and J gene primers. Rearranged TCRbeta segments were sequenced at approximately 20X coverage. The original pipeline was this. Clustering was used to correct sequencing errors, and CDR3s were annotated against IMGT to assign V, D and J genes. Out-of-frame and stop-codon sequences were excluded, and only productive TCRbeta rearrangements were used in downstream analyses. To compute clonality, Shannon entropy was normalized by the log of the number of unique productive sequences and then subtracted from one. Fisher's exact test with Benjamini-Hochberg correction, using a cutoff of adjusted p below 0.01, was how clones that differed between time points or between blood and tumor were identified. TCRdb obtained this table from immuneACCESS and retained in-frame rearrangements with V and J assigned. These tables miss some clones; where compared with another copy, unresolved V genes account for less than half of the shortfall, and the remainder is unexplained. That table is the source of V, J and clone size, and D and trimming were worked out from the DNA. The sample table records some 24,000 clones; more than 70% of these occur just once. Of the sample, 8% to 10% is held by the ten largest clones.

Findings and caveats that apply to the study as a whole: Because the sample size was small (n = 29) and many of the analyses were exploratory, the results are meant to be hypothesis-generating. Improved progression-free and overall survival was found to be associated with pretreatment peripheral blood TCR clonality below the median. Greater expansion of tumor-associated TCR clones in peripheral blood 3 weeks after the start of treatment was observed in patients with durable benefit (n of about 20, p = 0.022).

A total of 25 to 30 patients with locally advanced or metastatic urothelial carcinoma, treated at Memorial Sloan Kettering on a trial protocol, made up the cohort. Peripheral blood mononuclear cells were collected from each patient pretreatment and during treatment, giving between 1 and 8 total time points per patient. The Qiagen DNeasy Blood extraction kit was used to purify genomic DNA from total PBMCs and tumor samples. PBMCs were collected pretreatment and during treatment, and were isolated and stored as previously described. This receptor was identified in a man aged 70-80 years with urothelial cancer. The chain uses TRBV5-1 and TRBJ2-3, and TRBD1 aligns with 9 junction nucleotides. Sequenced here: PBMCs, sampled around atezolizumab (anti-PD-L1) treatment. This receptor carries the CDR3 CASSLKWDRDGLRTDTQYF. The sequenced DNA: TGCGCCAGCAGCTTGAAGTGGGACAGGGATGGGTTGAGGACAGATACGCAGTATTTT.